Listed below are T cell receptor beta chains from one sample, sequenced in a study of tumor and adjacent non-tumor tissue in lung cancer. One entry per CDR3 protein, called by TCRdb with MiXCR from the multiplex PCR reads. Of some 99,000 distinct CDR3 sequences listed, more than 70% are singletons. The material sequenced was lung tumor tissue. These receptors were collected from a woman aged 55-70 years with non-small cell lung cancer. Each CDR3 is given with its conserved first and last residue. The D gene is left open where the match is weak. Expanded clones are given a class, and other clones once, few, many or no size at all.

>TRBJ2-5|TRBD2|.|TRBV11-3
CPSSSRRTSGVETLYF
TGTCCCAGCAGCTCTCGTAGGACTAGCGGGGTGGAGACACTGTACTTC
>TRBJ1-5|.|.|TRBV28
CASSSFDGFNQPQHF
TGTGCCAGCAGTTCCTTTGACGGCTTCAATCAGCCCCAGCATTTT
>TRBJ1-2|.|.|TRBV20-1
CCEDQDYGYTF
TGCTGTGAAGATCAGGACTATGGCTACACCTTC
>TRBJ2-7|.|once|TRBV20-1
CSAAALATHEQYF
TGCAGTGCCGCTGCCCTGGCGACCCACGAGCAATACTTC
>TRBJ2-2|.|.|TRBV11-2
CASSLSPGRNTGELFF
TGTGCCAGCAGCTTATCTCCAGGCAGGAACACCGGGGAGCTGTTTTTT
>TRBJ2-1|.|.|TRBV30
CAWSPYRGTRGYNEQVF
TGTGCCTGGAGTCCCTATCGCGGGACGAGGGGTTACAATGAGCAGGTCTTC
>TRBJ1-4|.|.|TRBV11-3
CACSLHSGEKLFF
TGTGCCTGCAGCTTACATTCCGGAGAAAAACTGTTTTTT
>TRBJ1-1|.|.|TRBV28
CASSTQPTAFF
TGCGCCAGCAGTACCCAACCAACGGCTTTCTTT
>TRBJ2-1|.|.|TRBV29-1
CSVNPTGSYNEQFF
TGCAGCGTAAATCCGACAGGCTCCTACAATGAGCAGTTCTTC
>TRBJ2-7|.|large|TRBV12-3/TRBV12-4
CASSWRGTLNEQYF
TGTGCCAGCAGTTGGCGTGGGACTCTCAACGAGCAGTACTTC
>TRBJ1-3|.|.|TRBV28
CASSLSFSGSAIYF
TGTGCCAGCAGTTTGAGTTTCTCTGGAAGCGCCATATATTTT
>TRBJ2-5|TRBD1|few|TRBV12-3/TRBV12-4
CASSPDRGGGETQYF
TGTGCCAGCAGCCCGGACAGGGGAGGAGGAGAGACCCAGTACTTC
>TRBJ2-4|.|.|TRBV7-2
CASSVVRGDIQYF
TGTGCCAGCAGCGTCGTAAGGGGAGACATTCAGTACTTC
>TRBJ1-5|TRBD1|.|TRBV4-3
CASSQDRGYQPHHF
TGCGCCAGCAGTCAAGACAGGGGTTATCAGCCCCATCATTTT
>TRBJ1-5|TRBD1|.|TRBV20-1
CSARDKRSRQGSYQPQHF
TGCAGTGCTAGAGATAAAAGGTCTAGACAGGGATCCTATCAGCCCCAGCATTTT
>TRBJ2-5|.|.|TRBV29-1
CSVRWRFETQYF
TGCAGCGTCCGTTGGAGGTTTGAGACCCAGTACTTC
>TRBJ2-1|TRBD2|.|TRBV11-3
CASSFGLGEGNEQSF
TGTGCCAGCAGCTTCGGACTGGGGGAGGGAAATGAGCAGTCCTTC
>TRBJ2-7|.|many|TRBV5-6
CASSLLDGSYEQYF
TGTGCCAGCAGCTTGTTAGACGGCTCCTACGAGCAGTACTTC
>TRBJ2-5|TRBD1|.|TRBV5-1
CASSPGQGPVETQYF
TGCGCCAGCAGCCCAGGACAGGGTCCGGTGGAGACCCAGTACTTC
>TRBJ1-2|.|once|TRBV29-1
CSPTSGRTTYGYTF
TGCAGCCCCACGTCGGGACGGACGACATATGGCTACACCTTC
>TRBJ1-4|TRBD1|.|TRBV28
CASGLPGQGTEKLFF
TGTGCCAGCGGCCTCCCCGGACAGGGAACCGAAAAACTATTTTTT
>TRBJ2-7|.|.|TRBV29-1
CSVAGLLRGSYEQYF
TGCAGCGTTGCAGGCTTATTGAGAGGGTCCTACGAGCAGTACTTC
>TRBJ2-7|TRBD2|.|TRBV7-9
CASSSPPSGGSYEQYF
TGTGCCAGCAGCAGTCCTCCTAGCGGGGGGAGTTACGAGCAGTACTTC
>TRBJ1-5|.|.|TRBV19
CASNLLQGGWHQPQHF
TGTGCCAGTAACTTACTACAGGGAGGGTGGCATCAGCCCCAGCATTTT
>TRBJ2-2|TRBD2|.|TRBV4-3
CARSLTRGGAGGELFF
TGCGCCAGGAGCCTCACCCGGGGAGGGGCTGGCGGGGAGTTGTTTTTT
>TRBJ2-3|.|.|TRBV19
CASSSTRTTGTYTQYF
TGTGCCAGTAGTTCCACTCGGACGACCGGCACATATACGCAGTATTTT
>TRBJ1-6|.|once|TRBV11-3
CASSPKKSSYNAPLHF
TGTGCCAGCAGCCCCAAAAAAAGCTCCTATAATGCACCCCTCCACTTC
>TRBJ1-3|.|.|TRBV12-3/TRBV12-4
CVSSLGGSGNTIYF
TGTGTGAGTAGTTTAGGGGGGTCTGGAAACACCATATATTTT
>TRBJ1-2|.|.|TRBV11-2
CASSLLLGTTNYGYIF
TGTGCCAGCAGCTTACTCCTCGGGACAACCAACTATGGCTACATCTTC
>TRBJ1-1|.|.|TRBV11-1
CVSSSNFSGEAIF
TGTGTCAGCAGCTCTAACTTCAGTGGTGAAGCTATCTTT
>TRBJ2-5|TRBD2|.|TRBV11-3
CASSPFPGLAGLYHDTQYF
TGTGCCAGCAGCCCATTCCCGGGACTAGCGGGTCTGTACCATGATACCCAGTACTTC
>TRBJ2-1|TRBD2|.|TRBV11-3
CASSTRISGCEQFF
TGTGCCAGCAGCACCCGGATTAGCGGGTGTGAGCAGTTCTTC
>TRBJ2-3|.|.|TRBV20-1
CRAPDRSADTQYF
TGCAGAGCTCCCGACCGCAGCGCAGATACGCAGTATTTT
>TRBJ2-3|.|.|TRBV11-2
CAGSATGTPTDTQYF
TGTGCCGGCAGCGCCACCGGCACGCCCACAGATACGCAGTATTTT
>TRBJ2-7|.|.|TRBV11-2
CATSWERGGYGQYF
TGTGCCACCAGTTGGGAGCGCGGAGGATACGGGCAGTACTTC
>TRBJ1-2|.|once|TRBV6-5
CASVPTSHSANHGYTF
TGTGCCAGCGTTCCTACGTCACATAGCGCTAACCATGGCTACACCTTC
>TRBJ1-2|.|.|TRBV20-1
CSARYQRTPNYGYTF
TGCAGTGCTAGATATCAAAGGACCCCTAACTATGGCTACACCTTC
>TRBJ2-7|TRBD2|once|TRBV11-3
CASSLDAGAYEQYF
TGTGCCAGCAGCTTAGACGCGGGAGCCTACGAGCAGTACTTC
>TRBJ2-3|.|.|TRBV11-2
CASSLERAGRPQYF
TGTGCCAGCAGCTTGGAACGCGCGGGGCGGCCCCAGTATTTT
>TRBJ1-1|.|few|TRBV29-1
CSVALFGGNTEAFF
TGCAGCGTTGCTCTTTTCGGGGGGAACACTGAAGCTTTCTTT
>TRBJ2-1|TRBD2|.|TRBV6-1
CGSCEARGLAVNEQFF
TGTGGCAGCTGTGAAGCTAGAGGACTAGCGGTAAATGAGCAGTTCTTC
>TRBJ2-7|.|few|TRBV11-3
CAGSLDTGTYEQYF
TGTGCTGGCAGCTTAGATACGGGAACCTACGAGCAATATTTC
>TRBJ1-1|.|.|TRBV4-3
CVSSPMGAITEAFF
TGCGTCAGCAGCCCTATGGGGGCGATCACTGAAGCTTTCTTT
>TRBJ2-7|TRBD1|.|TRBV12-3/TRBV12-4
CAASLNLGTGDYF
TGTGCCGCCAGTTTAAACTTGGGGACAGGGGACTACTTC
>TRBJ2-1|.|.|TRBV11-3
CASILVEQGDAFF
TGTGCCAGCATCTTAGTGGAGCAGGGAGATGCGTTCTTC
>TRBJ1-1|.|.|TRBV5-1
CPNSLAGNTEAFF
TGCCCAAACAGCTTGGCCGGGAACACTGAAGCTTTCTTT
>TRBJ2-1|.|many|TRBV4-3
CASRGRSGLYSNEQFF
TGCGCCAGCAGGGGGCGTTCGGGACTCTACTCCAATGAGCAGTTCTTC
>TRBJ2-5|.|.|TRBV29-1
CIVNRGRGTLETQYF
TGTATCGTAAACCGGGGGCGCGGGACCTTGGAGACCCAGTACTTC
>TRBJ2-5|.|.|TRBV4-2
CASSQERGQETQYF
TGTGCCAGCAGCCAAGAAAGGGGCCAAGAGACCCAGTACTTC
>TRBJ1-1|.|.|TRBV29-1
CSARQDLYTEAFF
TGCAGCGCTAGACAGGACCTATACACTGAAGCTTTCTTT
>TRBJ2-5|TRBD2|.|TRBV6-5
CSSSYSRRGGEAQYF
TGTTCCAGCAGTTACTCAAGGCGGGGGGGAGAGGCCCAGTACTTC
>TRBJ1-1|.|.|TRBV20-1
CSSRMLGSSTEAFF
TGCAGTTCTAGAATGTTGGGCTCTAGCACTGAAGCTTTCTTT